What follows are 5 T cell receptor beta chains derived from one specimen sequenced in a study of T cells in Graves' hyperthyroidism and ophthalmopathy (dated by TCRdb to about 2019). The receptor library was made with multiplex PCR. Sequencing was performed on an Illumina HiSeq 2000. The TCR beta CDR3 regions were amplified from RNA transcripts. The TCR CDR3 was subjected to a first round of RT-PCR using the HTBI primer set and the Qiagen OneStep RT-PCR kit. TCRdb reworked the public reads: Q25 trimming with fastp, MiXCR clone assembly, productive beta chains retained. Under each unique CDR3 protein, matching rows form one entry showing the most common genes and DNA. The sample table shows roughly 380,000 distinct CDR3 sequences, and around 14% are seen once. The top ten clonotypes cover approximately 11% of the sample. Sequencing input: blood. These TCRs come from a woman in her fifties or sixties with Graves' hyperthyroidism.

This rearrangement joins TRBV7-3 to TRBJ2-1; 11 bases are shared with TRBD2. Germline loops: CDR1 SGHTA, CDR2 FQGTGA. This CDR3 is built from 13 residues. Unmatched junction bases numbered 4, after V lost 5 bases and J lost 10 bases. The CDR3 region has the DNA TGTGCCAGCAGCGCGACTAGCGGGACCGAGCAGTTCTTC. It encodes CASSATSGTEQFF.

Many counts were recorded for this clonotype. This chain connects TRBV7-2 to TRBJ2-7; weak D call: TRBD1 (6 bases). This CDR3 spans 14 amino acids. CDR1 SGHTA and CDR2 FQGNSA come from the germline V gene. Trimming removed 2 bases at V and 7 bases at J, with 15 bases between. CDR3 nucleotide sequence: TGTGCCAGCAGCTTAAAGGACAGTCCGGGGGAGCAGTACTTC. Residues: CASSLKDSPGEQYF.

CDR3 sequence: CASSLPDRVLFF. CDR3 nucleotide sequence: TGTGCCAGCAGTCTACCTGACAGGGTTCTATTCTTT. The chain joins TRBV27 to TRBJ1-1, with 7 bases fitting TRBD1. After removal of 5 bases from V and 14 bases from J, the junction contained 11 bases not matched to a gene. The CDR3 consists of 12 residues. CDR1 and CDR2 (germline): MNHEY, SMNVEV (reference sequence).

This clonotype was recorded many times. The chain combines TRBV6-1 with TRBJ2-7; the D is unclear. The CDR3 loop spans 14 amino acids. Per germline, CDR1 MNHNS and CDR2 SASEGT. V gave up 5 bases and J gave up 1 base, with 12 bases separating them. The CDR3 spells CASSFGFGSYEQYF. The CDR3 bases are TGTGCCAGCAGTTTTGGGTTCGGATCCTACGAGCAGTACTTC.

Many counts were recorded for this clonotype. The chain recombines TRBV6-1 with TRBJ2-2; 8 bases are a match to TRBD1. The CDR3 contains 15 residues. After removal of 3 bases from V and 4 bases from J, the junction contained 4 bases not matched to a gene. CDR1 is MNHNS and CDR2 is SASEGT in the germline V gene. The CDR3 loop reads CASSDRGRGTGELFF. The CDR3 nucleotides are TGTGCCAGCAGTGACAGGGGGCGCGGCACCGGGGAGCTGTTTTTT.